This T cell receptor (beta chain) was profiled in a study of vaccination and CD4 T cells after COVID-19. Looking at the study overall: Testing by nasal swab PCR showed convalescent patients to be SARS-CoV-2 positive; nine were mild and one was severe. Overlapping spike pools from SARS-CoV-2 and HCoV-NL63, HCoV-OC43 and HCoV-229E served as culture stimuli.

Scientists ran DNA taken from cultured CD4+ T cells through the Oncomine TCR Beta short-read assay for sequencing. One entry per CDR3 protein, called by TCRdb with MiXCR from the PCR reads. The table shows about 13,000 distinct CDR3 sequences, with under 65% occurring only once. Turning to this clonotype: As yet, its antigen is unknown.

Documented treatment: approximately nine-day PBMC culture with coronavirus spike peptide pools or control peptides (ViraFEST assay). V was clipped by 2 bases and J by 6 bases; unmatched bases: 2. The length of the CDR3 is 13 residues. Per the germline V gene, CDR1 is MNHEY and CDR2 is SVGAGI. Sequenced material: CD4+ T cells from blood, cultured in vitro. The receptor comes from a human donor who had recovered from COVID-19. The chain carries TRBV6-5 and TRBJ2-3; 7 nucleotides agree with TRBD2. The CDR3 DNA reads TGTGCCAGCAGTTACCGGGGGGTGGATACGCAGTATTTT. Residues: CASSYRGVDTQYF.